These 7 T cell receptor beta chains share one sample of origin, sequenced in a study of cytomegalovirus exposure and HLA in healthy donors. Primers included in the PCR were 60 Vbeta and 13 Jbeta primers. Here immunoSEQ multiplex PCR was the method, and the copy in TCRdb shows in-frame clones only, minus some. The sample totals under 130,000 clones. Sequenced material: PBMCs. The receptors originated from a man aged 40-49 years in good health and CMV-seronegative.

The J gene is TRBJ2-1, the V gene TRBV29-1, with 7 bases aligning to TRBD2. Germline trimming cut 3 bases from V and 0 bases from J; bases unmatched to any gene: 8. CDR1 SQVTM and CDR2 ANQGSEA come from the germline V gene. The CDR3 extends over 16 amino acids. The CDR3 DNA reads as TGCAGCGTTGACGGGCTCGGCGGGAGCTCCTACAATGAGCAGTTCTTC. Translation: CSVDGLGGSSYNEQFF.

The chain recombines TRBV4-3 with TRBJ2-3, with TRBD2 as a possible D gene (6 bases). This CDR3 region has 16 residues. Trimming cost V 1 base and J 1 base, with 12 bases left between them. Per the germline V gene, CDR1 is LGHNA and CDR2 is YSLEER. The CDR3 region has the DNA TGCGCCAGCAGCCAAGGAGGGAGGAGAGGCACAGATACGCAGTATTTT. Encoded protein: CASSQGGRRGTDTQYF.

The rearrangement joins TRBV5-6 to TRBJ2-7; weak D call: TRBD2 (6 bases). Trimming took off 0 bases at V and 5 bases at J, with 6 bases between the two ends. Germline V gene sequence: CDR1 SGHDT, CDR2 YYEEEE. The CDR3 covers 12 residues. The CDR3 here is CASSLGRDEQYF. The CDR3 DNA is TGTGCCAGCAGCTTGGGGAGGGACGAGCAGTACTTC.

V usage is TRBV10-3 and J usage is TRBJ1-2, with TRBD1 matching over 10 bases. The V and J ends lost 7 bases and 6 bases, in that order; junction bases with no gene match: 8. CDR1 and CDR2 from the germline V gene are ENHRY and SYGVKD. CDR3 length equals 14 residues. CDR3 protein: CAITRDRGDDGYTF. DNA for the CDR3: TGTGCCATCACCAGGGACAGGGGCGATGATGGCTACACCTTC.

The chain has TRBV21-1 and TRBJ2-1; the table's D call, TRBD2, has no DNA check behind it. TRBV21-1 is a recognized pseudogene. This CDR3 contains 15 residues. CDR3 DNA sequence: TGTGCCAGCAGCAAATCAGGACTAGCGCGGAATGAGCAGTTCTTC. This gives the protein CASSKSGLARNEQFF.

The chain has TRBV11-3 and TRBJ2-2; a possible D gene is TRBD2 (5 bases). Trimming removed 2 bases at V and 8 bases at J, with 15 bases between. The germline CDR1 and CDR2 sequences are SGHNT and YENEEA. The CDR3 loop spans 15 amino acids. In nucleotides, the CDR3 is TGTGCCAGCAGCTTAAGGTCGTCGGGAAATGGGGAGCTGTTTTTT. The encoded protein is CASSLRSSGNGELFF.

The chain employs TRBV2 and TRBJ2-1, with D hard to call. The V gene lost 5 bases and the J gene lost 4 bases, with 6 bases spanning the gap. CDR3 size: 12 residues. Germline V CDR1 and CDR2: SNHLY, FYNNEI. The CDR3 bases are TGTGCCAGCAGTAAATCTTACAATGAGCAGTTCTTC. Its protein is CASSKSYNEQFF.